The 23 T cell receptor beta chains in this list originate from one sample, sequenced in a study of T cells in women clearing cervical HPV infection. The method was immunoSEQ multiplex PCR; TCRdb's version includes in-frame clones alone and lacks a portion of them. The sample totals about 22,000 clones. The sequenced sample was blood buffy coat. These receptors were obtained from a woman aged 18 to 75 with a cervical HPV16 infection that either progressed to CIN3+ or cleared (not recorded which).

On this clone: The CDR3 extends 3 residues past the end of the read, so its final part is completed from the germline J gene. V is TRBV12-5 and J is TRBJ1-1; possibly TRBD1 for D (5 bases). Germline assignment: CDR1 LGHNT and CDR2 FRNRAP. The CDR3 runs to 17 residues. CDR3 DNA (partial): TGTGCTAGTGGCCTCATAGGGACTGAAAAACCTGCATTGATA. It specifies CASGLIGTEKPALI. The complete CDR3 reads CASGLIGTEKPALIAFF.

Note on this clone: The read stops 3 residues short of the end of the CDR3; the missing end is completed from the germline J gene. The V gene is TRBV30, the J gene TRBJ2-3, with TRBD2 matching over 15 bases. The germline gives CDR1 GTSNPN, CDR2 SVGIG (reference sequence). The CDR3 runs 15 residues. With 2 bases clipped from V and 8 bases from J, the junction kept 5 bases outside the gene matches. CDR3 bases read: TGTGCCTGGAGTCCGGGACTAGCGGGGGGTAGTACG. This gives the protein CAWSPGLAGGST. In full, the CDR3 reads CAWSPGLAGGSTQYF.

Points on this clone: The CDR3 end is not reached by the read, which stops 3 residues before it; the germline J gene fills it in. The V gene is TRBV5-1, the J gene TRBJ2-3; D unclear. The germline CDR1 and CDR2 sequences are SGHRS and YFSETQ. The V end lost 2 bases, the J end lost 3 bases, and 4 bases lay between the germline ends. The CDR3 extends over 12 amino acids. The CDR3 protein is CASSFSTDTQYF. The sequenced part of the CDR3 DNA is TGCGCCAGCAGCTTCTCTACAGATACG.

Of note for this clone: The CDR3 end lies 3 residues beyond the end of the read and is filled in from the germline J gene. The chain links TRBV5-1 to TRBJ2-7; D remains ambiguous. Germline V CDR1 and CDR2: SGHRS, YFSETQ. The CDR3 extends over 10 amino acids. The V end was cut by 5 bases, the J end by 5 bases, with 5 bases between. CDR3 sequence reads: CASRGDEQYF. The covered CDR3 bases are TGCGCCAGCAGGGGCGACGAG. Supplemented by reference TRBV5-1 and TRBJ2-7, the full variable domain reads KAGVTQTPRYLIKTRGQQVTLSCSPISGHRSVSWYQQTPGQGLQFLFEYFSETQRNKGNFPGRFSGRQFSNSRSEMNVSTLELGDSALYLCASRGDEQYFGPGTRLTVT.

On this clone itself: With the read ending 3 residues before the CDR3 end, the germline J gene is used to fill in that end. The chain carries TRBV19 and TRBJ2-1, with 8 bases aligning to TRBD1. The junction had 3 bases not matched to a gene; V was cut back by 6 bases and J by 2 bases. CDR3 length: 14 residues. Germline V gives CDR1 LNHDA, CDR2 SQIVND (reference sequence). The CDR3 bases that were read are TGTGCCAGTAGACAGGGGGTCACCTACAATGAG. It specifies CASRQGVTYNE. The CDR3, in full, reads CASRQGVTYNEQFF.

As to this clone: The CDR3 end falls 3 residues outside the read, so it is completed with the germline J gene. The chain carries TRBV7-6 and TRBJ2-2; the D is unclear. Per the germline V gene, CDR1 is SGHVS and CDR2 is FNYEAQ. The length of the CDR3 is 14 residues. Trimming shortened V by 6 bases and J by 9 bases, and 17 bases separated the two germline ends. CDR3 loop: CASSPRAATRELFF. The part of the CDR3 DNA that was read is TGTGCCAGCAGTCCCCGCGCGGCGACCAGGGAG. The entire variable domain, with the rest obtained from reference TRBV7-6 and TRBJ2-2, is as follows: GAGVSQSPRYKVTKRGQDVALRCDPISGHVSLYWYRQALGQGPEFLTYFNYEAQQDKSGLPNDRFSAERPEGSISTLTIQRTEQRDSAMYRCASSPRAATRELFFGEGSRLTVL.

About this clone itself: The read falls 3 residues short of the CDR3 end, and the missing part is taken from the germline J gene. This chain uses TRBV10-1 with TRBJ1-2; D may be TRBD1 (5 bases). The CDR3 has 13 amino acids. In germline, CDR1 is WNHNN, CDR2 SYGVQD (reference sequence). The CDR3 region is CASSESHQGGYTF. The covered CDR3 bases are TGCGCCAGCAGTGAGTCCCATCAGGGAGGC.

As concerns this clone: The sequenced fragment ends 3 residues before the CDR3 boundary, so the rest is inferred from the germline J gene. The chain links TRBV20-1 to TRBJ2-2, with 7 bases fitting TRBD2. The V gene end was trimmed by 4 bases and the J gene end by 5 bases; junction bases not matched to a gene: 16. The CDR3 sequence is 17 residues long. The V gene's germline CDR1 is DFQATT and CDR2 SNEGSKA (reference sequence). Partial CDR3 DNA: TGCAGTGCTATTCCCGCAGGACTAGTGTCTGGGACCGGGGAG. This gives the protein CSAIPAGLVSGTGE. The whole CDR3 sequence reads CSAIPAGLVSGTGELFF.

Details on this clone: The read ends 3 residues early relative to the CDR3; the germline J gene fills the gap. The rearrangement joins TRBV19 to TRBJ1-5; D is unresolved. Germline CDR1 LNHDA, CDR2 SQIVND (reference sequence). With 6 bases removed from V and 0 bases from J, the gap between germline ends came to 15 bases. There are 16 residues in the CDR3. The CDR3 region is CASSSGRAVSNQPQHF. The CDR3 DNA, read in part, is TGTGCCAGTAGCAGCGGACGGGCAGTTAGCAATCAGCCC. The variable domain in full, with the rest retrieved from reference TRBV19 and TRBJ1-5, is DGGITQSPKYLFRKEGQNVTLSCEQNLNHDAMYWYRQDPGQGLRLIYYSQIVNDFQKGDIAEGYSVSREKKESFPLTVTSAQKNPTAFYLCASSSGRAVSNQPQHFGDGTRLSIL.

As for this clone: The read ends 3 residues shy of where the CDR3 ends; the end is completed using the germline J gene. The V and J genes are TRBV5-1 and TRBJ1-1; a possible D gene is TRBD1 (5 bases). The CDR3 sequence is 14 residues long. CDR1 SGHRS and CDR2 YFSETQ come from the germline V gene. Trimming took 4 bases from V and 1 from J, leaving 11 bases between them. The CDR3 sequence is CASSPRQQNTEAFF. The sequenced CDR3 bases are TGCGCCAGCAGCCCCCGACAGCAGAACACTGAA.

The covered CDR3 bases are TGCGCCAGCAGCTCCGGGACAGGGTCCTACGAC. Translating it yields CASSSGTGSYD. The entire CDR3 sequence reads CASSSGTGSYDYTF. The chain is built from TRBV5-1 and TRBJ1-2; 9 positions agree with TRBD1. The read gets to within 3 residues of the CDR3 end, and the germline J gene fills in the rest. Germline CDR1 reads SGHRS; CDR2 reads YFSETQ. The length of the CDR3 is 14 residues. Full variable domain (outside the CDR3, taken from reference TRBV5-1 and TRBJ1-2): KAGVTQTPRYLIKTRGQQVTLSCSPISGHRSVSWYQQTPGQGLQFLFEYFSETQRNKGNFPGRFSGRQFSNSRSEMNVSTLELGDSALYLCASSSGTGSYDYTFGSGTRLTVV.

Comment on this clone: The CDR3 is cut off 3 residues early in the read; its end comes from the germline J gene. The J gene is TRBJ2-1, the V gene TRBV19; D is unresolved. The V and J ends lost 3 bases and 4 bases respectively, with 7 bases between them. This CDR3 comprises 13 residues. Germline CDR1 LNHDA, CDR2 SQIVND (reference sequence). The CDR3 sequence is CASSISLYNEQFF. Partial CDR3 DNA: TGTGCCAGTAGTATTTCCCTTTACAATGAG.

With respect to this clone: The read stops 3 residues short of the end of the CDR3; the missing end is completed from the germline J gene. The chain links TRBV29-1 to TRBJ2-3, with a weak D call TRBD1 (6 bases). The CDR3 runs 13 residues. Germline V lookup: CDR1 SQVTM, CDR2 ANQGSEA. The covered CDR3 bases are TGCAGCGTCAGGACAGACAGCAATCAGCCG. Amino acids: CSVRTDSNQP. In full, the CDR3 is CSVRTDSNQPQYF.

Concerning this clone: The CDR3 goes on 3 residues after the read ends, and that part is filled in from the germline J gene. The chain links TRBV2 to TRBJ2-3, with 8 bases matching TRBD1. Germline CDR1 and CDR2: SNHLY and FYNNEI. V lost 6 bases to trimming and J lost 2 bases; unmatched junction nucleotides: 7. CDR3 length equals 15 residues. The covered CDR3 bases are TGTGCCAGCAGACAGGGGGATTTTAACACAGATACG. Protein: CASRQGDFNTDT. The CDR3 reads in full as CASRQGDFNTDTQYF.

To note about this clone: The read terminates 3 residues ahead of where the CDR3 ends, so the germline J gene completes it. The gene calls are TRBV5-1 and TRBJ2-3, with unresolved D. Trimming pared 0 bases from V and 5 bases from J, leaving 7 bases between. The CDR3 extends over 13 amino acids. Per the germline V gene, CDR1 is SGHRS and CDR2 is YFSETQ. CDR3 DNA, as far as it was read: TGCGCCAGCAGCTTGGCCCCACTAGATACG. It encodes CASSLAPLDT. The CDR3 in full is CASSLAPLDTQYF. The entire variable domain, with the rest obtained from reference TRBV5-1 and TRBJ2-3, is as follows: KAGVTQTPRYLIKTRGQQVTLSCSPISGHRSVSWYQQTPGQGLQFLFEYFSETQRNKGNFPGRFSGRQFSNSRSEMNVSTLELGDSALYLCASSLAPLDTQYFGPGTRLTVL.

Details on this clone: From the germline J gene comes the end of the CDR3, since the read stops 3 residues before it. The chain is built from TRBV7-2 and TRBJ2-5; 13 nucleotides line up with TRBD2. The V segment lost 3 bases and the J segment 6 bases; nucleotides outside the gene matches: 4. Germline CDR1 is SGHTA and CDR2 is FQGNSA. The CDR3 has 15 residues. This CDR3 is CASSLVTSGRQTQYF. CDR3 DNA, as far as it was read: TGTGCCAGCAGCTTGGTGACTAGCGGGAGGCAGACC.

The CDR3: CASSIGPGAEETQYF. The sequenced part of the CDR3 DNA is TGTGCCAGTAGTATAGGTCCAGGGGCCGAAGAGACC. The chain combines TRBV19 with TRBJ2-5; maybe TRBD1 (6 bases). The read terminates 3 residues before the CDR3 end, so the remaining end is supplied by the germline J gene. V lost 1 base and J lost 3, with 12 bases in between. The CDR3 length is 15 residues. The germline gives CDR1 LNHDA, CDR2 SQIVND (reference sequence).

Remarks on this clone: The read is 3 residues too short to cover the CDR3 end, so that end is filled in from the germline J gene. This chain links TRBV7-9 with TRBJ2-5, with D possibly being TRBD2 (6 bases). The ends were cut back, 5 bases at V and 5 bases at J, with 15 bases in the middle. Germline V gene lookup returns CDR1 SEHNR and CDR2 FQNEAQ (reference sequence). This CDR3 has 14 residues. Here the CDR3 reads CASSHWRGRETQYF. CDR3 bases read: TGTGCCAGCAGCCACTGGCGGGGCCGGGAGACC.

As for this clone: The missing CDR3 end, 3 residues past where the read stops, is filled in from the germline J gene. The rearrangement uses TRBV28 and TRBJ2-7; 12 bases line up with TRBD2. The germline V gene has CDR1 MDHEN and CDR2 SYDVKM. Trimming at V came to 6 bases and at J to 1 base, leaving 7 bases not matched to a gene. CDR3 length: 16 residues. The CDR3 loop reads CASSLAGGSWSYEQYF. The part of the CDR3 DNA that was read is TGTGCCAGCAGCCTAGCGGGAGGGAGTTGGTCCTACGAG.

Remarks on this clone: The junction shows a germline mismatch at one end, possibly a read error. The CDR3 end lies 3 residues beyond the end of the read and is filled in from the germline J gene. The V and J genes are TRBV19 and TRBJ1-1; possible D gene TRBD1, 6 bases. The germline V gene has CDR1 LNHDA and CDR2 SQIVND (reference sequence). This CDR3 spans 13 amino acids. This CDR3 is CVSRGGARTEAFF. The part of the CDR3 DNA that was read is TGTGTCAGTCGAGGGGGGGCGCGGACTGAA.

With regard to this clone: Read sequence stops 3 residues before the CDR3 end, and the germline J gene provides the missing end. The chain couples TRBV20-1 to TRBJ1-2; the match to TRBD1 covers 9 bases. The CDR3 has 14 amino acids. The V gene's germline CDR1 is DFQATT and CDR2 SNEGSKA (reference sequence). V lost 3 bases and J lost 4; bases outside the gene matches: 6. The DNA read from the CDR3 is TGCAGTGCTAGGGGACAGGGAGGCCTCTATGGC. As protein: CSARGQGGLYG. The whole CDR3 sequence is CSARGQGGLYGYTF.

CDR3 sequence reads: CSEKRLADEKLFF. Incomplete CDR3 DNA: TGCAGTGAAAAGCGATTGGCCGACGAAAAA. The V call is TRBV20-1, the J call TRBJ1-4; D gene unclear. The CDR3 end is not reached by the read, which stops 3 residues before it; the germline J gene fills it in. Germline V CDR1 and CDR2: DFQATT, SNEGSKA (reference sequence). This CDR3 is built from 13 residues. V was cut by 7 bases and J by 8 bases, with 17 bases left in between.

Of note for this clone: Read data end 3 residues before the CDR3 end; the end is taken from the germline J gene. This chain joins TRBV20-1 and TRBJ2-7; D may be TRBD1 (6 bases). CDR1 is DFQATT and CDR2 is SNEGSKA in the germline V gene (reference sequence). The germline V and J ends were trimmed by 6 bases and 1 base, with 7 bases remaining between them. This CDR3 has 11 amino acids. The CDR3 bases that were read are TGCAGTGCCAGGGGATCCTACGAG. Amino acids: CSARGSYE. The whole CDR3 sequence reads CSARGSYEQYF.